This paragraph reports one T cell receptor (beta chain). The data stem from a study of blood T cell repertoires in COVID-19. The length of the CDR3 is 14 residues. With 6 bases clipped from V and 3 bases from J, the junction kept 6 bases outside the gene matches. Germline-derived CDR1 and CDR2 are SNHLY and FYNNEI. Authors' data handling: Reference gene primer amplification gave estimated nucleated cell counts. Clones were read by immunoSEQ multiplex PCR, and TCRdb kept only the in-frame ones, dropping some. The DNA gave D and trimming, while V, J and clone size come from that table. The sample consists of some 150,000 clones, roughly 86% of them appearing once.

This clonotype was obtained from a man aged 35 to 55 who had recovered from COVID-19. The chain employs TRBV2 and TRBJ2-3; 7 nucleotides agree with TRBD1. Sequencing input: peripheral blood. CDR3 DNA sequence: TGTGCCAGCAGACCGGGACAGACTACAGATACGCAGTATTTT. Its protein product is CASRPGQTTDTQYF.